Reported below is one TCR beta chain. The V end was cut by 1 base, the J end by 1 base, with 13 bases between. Germline V gene lookup returns CDR1 PRHDT and CDR2 FYEKMQ (reference sequence). The CDR3 sequence is 17 residues long. Measured with immunoSEQ multiplex PCR; TCRdb has only the in-frame clones, and not every one. Of tens of thousands of clones in the sample, about 95% are singletons; the top ten hold 3%. The data were obtained in a study of technical replicates of blood from several donors. Input material: PBMCs. The clonotype was recovered from a human donor in good health. Some clones in this sample may be carry-over from other donors' samples. This chain uses TRBV13 with TRBJ2-2; D remains ambiguous. The CDR3 coding sequence is TGTGCCAGCAGCTTAGTATCGGTCCTTTGGAACACCGGGGAGCTGTTTTTT. It is translated as CASSLVSVLWNTGELFF.